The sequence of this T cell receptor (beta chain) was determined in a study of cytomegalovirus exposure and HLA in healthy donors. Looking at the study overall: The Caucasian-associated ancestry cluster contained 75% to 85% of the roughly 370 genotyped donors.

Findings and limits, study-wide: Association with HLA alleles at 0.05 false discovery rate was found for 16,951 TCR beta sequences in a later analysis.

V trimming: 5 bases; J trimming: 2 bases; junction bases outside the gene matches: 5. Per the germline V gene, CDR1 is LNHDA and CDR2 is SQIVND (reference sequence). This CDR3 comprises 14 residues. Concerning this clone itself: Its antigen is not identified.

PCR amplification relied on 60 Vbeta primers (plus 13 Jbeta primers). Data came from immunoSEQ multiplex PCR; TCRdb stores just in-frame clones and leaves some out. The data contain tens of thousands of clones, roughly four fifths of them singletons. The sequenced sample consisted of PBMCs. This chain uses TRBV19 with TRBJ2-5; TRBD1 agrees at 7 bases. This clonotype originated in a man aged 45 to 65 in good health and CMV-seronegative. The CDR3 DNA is TGTGCCAGTAGTCCTCGACAGGGACAAGAGACCCAGTACTTC. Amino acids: CASSPRQGQETQYF.